The 20 T cell receptor beta chains given below trace back to one sample, sequenced in a study of T-cell reconstitution after alpha-beta-depleted transplantation in children. Unique molecular identifiers were incorporated when the TCRbeta library was constructed. TCRdb ran MiXCR on the PCR reads and lists one entry per CDR3 protein. The sample lists about 170,000 distinct CDR3 sequences; more than 9.5% were seen once. The specimen comprised PBMCs, sampled before TCRalphabeta/CD19-depleted stem cell transplant. The receptors originated from a boy aged 2 to 10 with acute myeloid leukemia, due to receive a stem cell transplant.

This clonotype was seen repeatedly, ten times or more. The V and J genes are TRBV5-6 and TRBJ1-2, with 7 bases that match TRBD1. The junction had 4 bases not matched to a gene; V was cut back by 4 bases and J by 7 bases. The CDR3 runs 12 residues. Germline V gives CDR1 SGHDT, CDR2 YYEEEE. CDR3 DNA sequence: TGTGCCAGCAGCAATACAGGGGCTGGCTACACCTTC. Protein product: CASSNTGAGYTF.

On this clonotype itself: A much more abundant neighbour one base away suggests this may be a read error. The CDR3 carries no conserved terminal phenylalanine or tryptophan, so it likely arises from a read error. The chain couples TRBV5-5 to TRBJ2-2; 13 bases match TRBD2. The CDR3 covers 17 residues. Germline V gene data show CDR1 as SGHKS and CDR2 as YYEKEE (reference sequence). The junction had 8 bases not matched to a gene; V was cut back by 4 bases and J by 5 bases. The CDR3 loop is CASSGRTSGRNTGELFY. In nucleotides, the CDR3 is TGTGCCAGCAGCGGTAGGACTAGCGGGAGAAATACCGGGGAGCTGTTTTAT.

This clonotype was observed at least ten times. The DNA for the CDR3 is TGTGCCAGCAGCCGATTGGGCGTTCAGCCCCAGCATTTT. The encoded protein is CASSRLGVQPQHF. This chain connects TRBV7-2 to TRBJ1-5; D remains ambiguous. The CDR3 is 13 amino acids. V shed 5 bases and J shed 6 bases, with 11 bases lying between them. Germline CDR1 reads SGHTA; CDR2 reads FQGNSA.

This clonotype was counted many times. The chain employs TRBV6-1 and TRBJ1-1; the D gene is possibly TRBD1 (6 bases). Germline V gene sequence: CDR1 MNHNS, CDR2 SASEGT. Trimming stripped 6 bases from V and 0 bases from J, with 11 bases between. The CDR3 loop spans 14 amino acids. CDR3 sequence: CASRQTGLNTEAFF. In DNA, the CDR3 is TGTGCCAGCAGGCAGACAGGTCTGAACACTGAAGCTTTCTTT.

This clonotype has a count of ten or more. The CDR3 spells CASSQVAGGAYEQYV. The CDR3 DNA reads TGCGCCAGCAGCCAAGTCGCGGGGGGGGCCTACGAGCAGTACGTC. The genes are TRBV4-1 and TRBJ2-7; 9 bases are a match to TRBD2. CDR3 size: 15 residues. The junction had 3 bases not matched to a gene; V was cut back by 1 base and J by 2 bases. The V gene's germline CDR1 is MGHRA and CDR2 YSYEKL.

This clonotype was found many times. V gene TRBV24-1 combines with J gene TRBJ1-1; 8 bases line up with TRBD1. Germline CDR1 KGHDR, CDR2 SFDVKD. This CDR3 has 14 residues. V gave up 10 bases and J gave up 0 bases; unmatched junction bases: 6. CDR3 sequence (DNA): TGTGCCACGTCACAGGGGGGATTGAACACTGAAGCTTTCTTT. Translated, it gives CATSQGGLNTEAFF.

This clonotype has at least ten counts. The V and J genes are TRBV6-5 and TRBJ1-1, with 9 bases matching TRBD1. After removal of 2 bases from V and 11 bases from J, the junction contained 9 bases not matched to a gene. The CDR3 has 14 amino acids. Germline CDR1 is MNHEY and CDR2 is SVGAGI. The CDR3 loop is CASSYRLDRGRAFF. Written as DNA, the CDR3 is TGTGCCAGCAGTTACAGGTTGGACAGGGGTCGGGCTTTCTTT.

This clonotype has a count of ten or more. The V gene is TRBV7-2, the J gene TRBJ1-2; no clear D. Trimming pared 1 base from V and 5 bases from J, leaving 14 bases between. The CDR3 spans 15 residues. Germline values: CDR1 SGHTA, CDR2 FQGNSA. CDR3 nucleotides: TGTGCCAGCAGCTTAGACGGCAGGAGGCGGTATGGCTACACCTTC. Its translation is CASSLDGRRRYGYTF.

This clonotype has at least ten counts. The J gene is TRBJ1-2, the V gene TRBV7-8; D may be TRBD1 (6 bases). This CDR3 contains 13 residues. V was clipped by 4 bases and J by 4 bases, with 10 bases between them. Germline CDR1 is SGHVS and CDR2 is FQNEAQ. The CDR3: CASSSLRGYGYTF. CDR3 coding DNA: TGTGCCAGCAGCTCACTCAGGGGCTATGGCTACACCTTC.

This clonotype was counted many times. This chain links TRBV14 with TRBJ2-7; no reliable D call. Germline V gene lookup returns CDR1 SGHDN and CDR2 FVKESK. This CDR3 has 15 residues. Between the trimmed V and J ends, which lost 2 bases and 0 bases, there was a span of 11 bases. The CDR3 DNA follows: TGTGCCAGCAGCCAACAAGCGCGGCACTCCTACGAGCAGTACTTC. This codes for CASSQQARHSYEQYF.

This clonotype was observed many times. This chain joins TRBV30 and TRBJ2-7, with D uncertain. Trimming removed 2 bases at V and 4 bases at J, with 6 bases between. CDR1 GTSNPN and CDR2 SVGIG come from the germline V gene (reference sequence). This CDR3 comprises 11 residues. In DNA, the CDR3 is TGTGCCTGGAGTCCAGGTTACGAGCAGTACTTC. Its translation: CAWSPGYEQYF.

Many counts were recorded for this clonotype. This rearrangement joins TRBV10-1 to TRBJ2-2; 8 nucleotides line up with TRBD2. The CDR3 extends over 17 amino acids. Germline lookup yields CDR1 WNHNN and CDR2 SYGVQD (reference sequence). J was trimmed by 2 bases and V by 2 bases; bases with no gene match: 7. For the CDR3, the DNA is TGCGCCAGCAGTGAGACCCGTACTAGCGGTAACACCGGGGAGCTGTTTTTT. The encoded protein is CASSETRTSGNTGELFF.

This clonotype was detected ten times or more. V gene TRBV28 combines with J gene TRBJ2-7; 8 bases are a match to TRBD1. The CDR3 is 13 amino acids. Trimming cost V 8 bases and J 4 bases; bases outside gene matches: 7. Germline loops: CDR1 MDHEN, CDR2 SYDVKM. The CDR3 protein is CASGSGGWYEQYF. Written as DNA, the CDR3 is TGTGCCAGCGGATCAGGGGGCTGGTACGAGCAGTACTTC.

This clonotype was recorded many times. The CDR3 loop is CASSYVAGGPADTQYF. CDR3 in DNA: TGTGCCAGCAGTTACGTAGCGGGGGGGCCGGCAGATACGCAGTATTTT. The chain is built from TRBV6-5 and TRBJ2-3, with 11 bases lining up with TRBD2. Germline V gene lookup returns CDR1 MNHEY and CDR2 SVGAGI. J lost 4 bases, V lost 2 bases, and 5 bases had no gene match. The CDR3 is 16 amino acids.

The sample holds many counts of this clonotype. The rearrangement links TRBV7-2 to TRBJ2-1; D may be TRBD1 (6 bases). The V gene's germline CDR1 is SGHTA and CDR2 FQGNSA. V lost 1 base to trimming and J lost 9 bases, with 13 bases between them. This CDR3 comprises 14 residues. CDR3 nucleotides: TGTGCCAGCAGCTTAGAACAGGGTCGGATTGAGCAGTTCTTC. Its translation: CASSLEQGRIEQFF.

This clonotype was counted at least ten times. The chain couples TRBV5-1 to TRBJ2-1, with D possibly TRBD2 on 6 matching bases. This CDR3 region has 14 residues. Germline V gene data show CDR1 as SGHRS and CDR2 as YFSETQ. V lost 4 bases and J lost 5, with 13 bases in between. CDR3 region: CASSPGRAHNEQFF. Written as DNA, the CDR3 is TGCGCCAGCAGCCCCGGGAGAGCCCACAATGAGCAGTTCTTC.

This clonotype was seen repeatedly, ten times or more. This chain connects TRBV18 to TRBJ2-7, with 11 bases identical to TRBD2. The CDR3 contains 15 residues. Trimming removed 2 bases from V and 2 bases from J; junction bases left unmatched: 2. CDR1 and CDR2 (germline): KGHSH, LQKENI. This CDR3 reads CASSPLAGGPYEQYF. The CDR3 nucleotides read TGTGCCAGCTCACCATTAGCGGGAGGGCCCTACGAGCAGTACTTC.

This chain uses TRBV3-1 with TRBJ1-5, with D possibly matching TRBD1 (5 bases). V lost 11 bases and J lost 0, with 29 bases in between. CDR1 LGHDT and CDR2 YNNKEL come from the germline V gene (reference sequence). The CDR3 has 19 amino acids. The chain's CDR3 is CAFCLVGPNEVYSNQPQHF. The CDR3 bases are TGTGCCTTCTGTTTAGTGGGGCCCAACGAGGTCTATAGCAATCAGCCCCAGCATTTT.

This clonotype has more than one count but fewer than ten. One end of the junction is discordant with germline, which a read error may explain. The chain employs TRBV20-1 and TRBJ2-2; a possible D gene is TRBD2 (5 bases). The CDR3 consists of 17 residues. Germline V gene lookup returns CDR1 DFQATT and CDR2 SNEGSKA (reference sequence). For the CDR3, the DNA is TGCTGTGCTAGAGATCACCGGAGGCAGGCGCACACCGGGGAGCTGTTTTTT. It codes for CCARDHRRQAHTGELFF.

This clonotype was seen at least ten times. This sequence joins TRBV5-1 and TRBJ2-1; D gene uncertain. In germline, CDR1 is SGHRS, CDR2 YFSETQ. With 0 bases removed from V and 0 bases from J, the gap between germline ends came to 10 bases. This CDR3 spans 16 amino acids. CDR3 in amino acids: CASSLAEDPSYNEQFF. DNA of the CDR3: TGCGCCAGCAGCTTGGCCGAGGACCCCTCCTACAATGAGCAGTTCTTC.